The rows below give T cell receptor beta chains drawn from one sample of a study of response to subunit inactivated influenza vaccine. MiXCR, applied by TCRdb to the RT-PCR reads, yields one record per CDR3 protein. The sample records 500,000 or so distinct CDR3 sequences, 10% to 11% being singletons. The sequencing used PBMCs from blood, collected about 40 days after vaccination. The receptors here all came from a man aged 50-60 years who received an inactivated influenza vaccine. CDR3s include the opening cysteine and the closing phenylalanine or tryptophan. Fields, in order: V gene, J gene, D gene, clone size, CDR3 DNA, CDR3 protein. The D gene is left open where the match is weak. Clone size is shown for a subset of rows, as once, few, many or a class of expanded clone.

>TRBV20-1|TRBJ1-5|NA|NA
TGCAGTGCTAGAGCGGGGGGCAGTAGCAATCAGCCCCAGCATTTT
CSARAGGSSNQPQHF
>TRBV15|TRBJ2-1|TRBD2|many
TGTGCCACCAGCAGTCGCAGCGGGAACTCCTACAATGAGCAGTTCTTC
CATSSRSGNSYNEQFF
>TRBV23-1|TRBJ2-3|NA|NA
TGCGCCAGCAGTCGGGGCAAGGGCGACTGGGCAGATACGCAGTATTTT
CASSRGKGDWADTQYF
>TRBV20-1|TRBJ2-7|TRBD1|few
TGCAGTGCTAGCCCGACAGGGGGCGGTGACGAGCAGTACTTC
CSASPTGGGDEQYF
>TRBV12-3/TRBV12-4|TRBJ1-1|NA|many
TGTGCCAGCAGGGCCACGGCGGACTCCCTGAACACTGAAGCTTTCTTT
CASRATADSLNTEAFF
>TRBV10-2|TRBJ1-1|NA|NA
TGCGCCAGCAGTGAGTCCCCAGGGTGGGAAGCTTACTTT
CASSESPGWEAYF
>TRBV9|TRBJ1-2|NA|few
TGTGCCAGCAGCCCCCCGGAGGGAGGCTACACCTTC
CASSPPEGGYTF
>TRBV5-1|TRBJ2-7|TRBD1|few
TGCGCCAGCAGCACCCCGACAGGGTCCTACGAGCAGTACTTC
CASSTPTGSYEQYF
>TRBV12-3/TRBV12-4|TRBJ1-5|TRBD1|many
TGTGCCAGCAGTGCGGGACAGTTCAATCAGCCCCAGCATTTT
CASSAGQFNQPQHF
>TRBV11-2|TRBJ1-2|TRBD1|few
TGTGCCAGCAGCTTACAGGGGGCGTACTATGGCTACACCTTC
CASSLQGAYYGYTF
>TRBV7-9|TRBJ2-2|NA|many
TGTGTCGTGGGAACCGGGGAGCTGTTTTTT
CVVGTGELFF
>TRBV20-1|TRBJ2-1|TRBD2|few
TGCAGTGCTAGTGGACTAGCGGGAGGCAATGAGCAGTTCTTC
CSASGLAGGNEQFF
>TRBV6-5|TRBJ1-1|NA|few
TGTGCCAGCATTATGCAGGGTTTTAGCGCTGAAGCTTTCTTT
CASIMQGFSAEAFF
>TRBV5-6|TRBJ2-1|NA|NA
TGTGCCAGCAGCTTGCTAGTGGGGGGTTACGGCAATGAGCAGTTCTTC
CASSLLVGGYGNEQFF
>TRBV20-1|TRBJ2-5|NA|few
TGCAGTGCTCCACCGAGGCAGAACCAAGAGACCCAGTACTTC
CSAPPRQNQETQYF
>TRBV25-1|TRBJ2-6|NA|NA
TGTGCCAGCAGTGGCAGATTCCTCCTGACTTTC
CASSGRFLLTF
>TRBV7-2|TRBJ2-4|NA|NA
TGTGCCAGCAGCGTAGCCGACAGCGGGAAAAACATTCAGTACTTC
CASSVADSGKNIQYF
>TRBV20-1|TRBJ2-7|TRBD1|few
TGCAGTGCTAGAGTTCCAGGGGGCCTCTACTCCTACGAGCAGTACTTC
CSARVPGGLYSYEQYF
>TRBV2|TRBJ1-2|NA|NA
TGTGCCAGCAGTGATCGGGTTTCCTACCGAGCCTACACCTTC
CASSDRVSYRAYTF
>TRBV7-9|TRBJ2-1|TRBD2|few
TGTGCCAGCAGCTTAGCCCCGCCGGGACTACCTGGAGAGCAGTTCTTC
CASSLAPPGLPGEQFF
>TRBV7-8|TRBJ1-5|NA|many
TGTGCCAGCAGCTTAGCACGCTTTACTACCAATCAGCCCCAGCATTTT
CASSLARFTTNQPQHF
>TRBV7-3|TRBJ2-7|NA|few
TGTGCCAGCAGCCCTATGCCCGGGCCCCTCTACGAGCAGTACTTC
CASSPMPGPLYEQYF
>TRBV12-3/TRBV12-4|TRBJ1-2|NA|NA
TGTGCCAGCAGTTTAGGCCTTACCTATGGCTACACCTTC
CASSLGLTYGYTF
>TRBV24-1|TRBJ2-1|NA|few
TGTGCCACCAGTGAGGCGGGAAAGCCTCGGGAGTTCTTC
CATSEAGKPREFF
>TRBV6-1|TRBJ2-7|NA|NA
TGTGCCAGCAGTGAAGGTCGGCTAGCGTACCCCCTCTACTACGAGCAGTACTTC
CASSEGRLAYPLYYEQYF
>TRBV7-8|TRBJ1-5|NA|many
TGTGCCAGCAGCCCGGTCGTCAGAAGCGGTCAGCCCCAGCATTTT
CASSPVVRSGQPQHF
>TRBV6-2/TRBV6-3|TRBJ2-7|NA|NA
TGTGCCAGCAGTTATTACGGTACAAGCTACGAGCAGTACTTC
CASSYYGTSYEQYF
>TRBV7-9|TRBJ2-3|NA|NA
TGTGCGTGGTGGCGGCTTCGCACAGATACGCAGTATTTT
CAWWRLRTDTQYF
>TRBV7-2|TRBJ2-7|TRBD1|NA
TGTGCCAGTAACAAACCCGCCGGGACAGGGGTGGTCGAGCAGTACTTC
CASNKPAGTGVVEQYF
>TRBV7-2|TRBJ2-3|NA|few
TGTGCCAGCAGCGCCAGGAAAACTAGCACAGATACGCAGTATTTT
CASSARKTSTDTQYF
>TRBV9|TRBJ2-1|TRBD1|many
TGTGCCAGCAGTCCCGGGACAGGGTACAATGAGCAGTTCTTC
CASSPGTGYNEQFF
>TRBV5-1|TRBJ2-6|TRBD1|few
TGCGCCAGCAGCTTGGTTGCAGGGGGCGGAAGAAAGGCTTCTGGGGCCAACGTCCTGACTTTC
CASSLVAGGGRKASGANVLTF
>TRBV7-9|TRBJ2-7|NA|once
TGTGCCAGCACCCGGGACATCTACGAGCAGTACTTC
CASTRDIYEQYF
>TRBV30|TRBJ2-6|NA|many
TGTGCCTGGAGTGTACTTGGTAGTGGGGCCAACGTCCTGACTTTC
CAWSVLGSGANVLTF
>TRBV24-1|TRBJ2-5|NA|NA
TGTGCCACCAGTGCCGGGCTCCAGAGTCGCGAGACCCAGTACTTC
CATSAGLQSRETQYF
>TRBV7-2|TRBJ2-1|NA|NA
TGTGCCAGCGGGGCCCGGGCCAGCTCCTACAATGAGCAGTTCTTC
CASGARASSYNEQFF
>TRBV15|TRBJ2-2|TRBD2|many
TGTGCCACCAGTGGTGCGGCGGGGGTAGGTGCCGGGGAGCTGTTTTTT
CATSGAAGVGAGELFF
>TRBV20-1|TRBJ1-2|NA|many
TGCAGTGCTAGAGATAGTACAGCTTTTAACTATGGCTACACCTTC
CSARDSTAFNYGYTF
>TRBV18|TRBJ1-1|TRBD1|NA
TGTGCCAGCTCACCAGACAGGGGGCGCGAGACTGAAGCTTTCTTT
CASSPDRGRETEAFF
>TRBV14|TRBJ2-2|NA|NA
TGTGCCAGCAGCCAAGATCTCGAAGCGGGTCGGACCGGGGAGCTGTTTTTT
CASSQDLEAGRTGELFF
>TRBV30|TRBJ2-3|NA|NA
TGTGCCTGGAGTGTACCTCAGCGCAGCACAGATACGCAGTATTTT
CAWSVPQRSTDTQYF
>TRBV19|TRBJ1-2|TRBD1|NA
TGTGCCAGGAAAGACAGGGTCGTCAATTGTTGCTTGTGCTACACCTTC
CARKDRVVNCCLCYTF
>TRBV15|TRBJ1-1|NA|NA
TGTGCCACCAGCAGGACGGGAATATTGGCTGAAGCTTTCTTT
CATSRTGILAEAFF
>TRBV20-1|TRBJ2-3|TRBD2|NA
TGCTGTGCTTCCCCCCGGACTAGCGGTATTAAGGGGGATACGCAGTATTTT
CCASPRTSGIKGDTQYF